Shown below are 27 T cell receptor beta chains from a single sample sequenced in a study of blood T cell repertoires in COVID-19 (dated by TCRdb to 2018 to 2020). The method was the immunoSEQ multiplex PCR assay. TCRdb mirrors the immuneACCESS table, restricted to in-frame sequences. Some clones are absent from its copies; in checked studies, under half trace to an unresolved V gene, and the reason for the others is unknown. The sample contains approximately 300,000 clones, about 85% of them found a single time. The top ten hold about 2.2% of the sample. Source material: peripheral blood. The receptor set was obtained from a woman aged 50 to 65 who had recovered from COVID-19.

The CDR3 DNA follows: TGTGCCACCAGCAGACCTCGGACAGGGACCTATGGCTACACCTTC. Protein product: CATSRPRTGTYGYTF. The genes are TRBV15 and TRBJ1-2; 8 nucleotides agree with TRBD1. The length of the CDR3 is 15 residues. J gave up 4 bases and V 2 bases, and 6 bases lay outside the gene matches. In germline, CDR1 is LNHNV, CDR2 YYDKDF (reference sequence).

This rearrangement joins TRBV19 to TRBJ2-1, with D perhaps matching TRBD2 (7 bases). The germline CDR1 and CDR2 sequences are LNHDA and SQIVND (reference sequence). Trimming shortened V by 5 bases and J by 9 bases, and 14 bases separated the two germline ends. This CDR3 spans 13 amino acids. The chain's CDR3 is CASSPQGRGEQFF. CDR3 bases: TGTGCCAGTAGTCCCCAGGGGAGGGGTGAGCAGTTCTTC.

This chain joins TRBV4-2 and TRBJ1-1; 12 nucleotides line up with TRBD1. CDR3 length: 16 amino acids. Germline trimming cut 3 bases from V and 3 bases from J; bases unmatched to any gene: 5. Germline V gene lookup returns CDR1 LGHNA and CDR2 YNFKEQ. CDR3 DNA sequence: TGTGCCAGCAGCCACGGGGACAGGGGGCTTGACACTGAAGCTTTCTTT. Its translation: CASSHGDRGLDTEAFF.

V and J are TRBV6-2 or TRBV6-3 and TRBJ2-1; a weak D match, TRBD2 (6 bases). With 2 bases removed from V and 0 bases from J, the gap between germline ends came to 14 bases. CDR3 length: 17 amino acids. CDR1 is MNHEY, CDR2 SVGEGT, per germline. Here the CDR3 DNA reads TGTGCCAGCAGTTACAGGGTAGCGGACCTCTCCTACAATGAGCAGTTCTTC. As protein: CASSYRVADLSYNEQFF.

The rearrangement links TRBV5-6 to TRBJ2-4; TRBD1 matches 11 bases. This CDR3 has 13 amino acids. The germline gives CDR1 SGHDT, CDR2 YYEEEE. Trimming cost V 3 bases and J 9 bases; bases outside gene matches: 2. For the CDR3, the DNA is TGTGCCAGCAGCTGGGACAGGGGGGCCATTCAGTACTTC. Translated: CASSWDRGAIQYF.

The chain combines TRBV28 with TRBJ1-1; unclear D gene. Germline V gene sequence: CDR1 MDHEN, CDR2 SYDVKM. The CDR3 length is 14 residues. V was cut by 2 bases and J by 5 bases, with 12 bases left in between. The CDR3 region has the DNA TGTGCCAGCAGTTTACTCTTGGGGAGTACTGAAGCTTTCTTT. As protein: CASSLLLGSTEAFF.

The CDR3 region has the DNA TGTGCCAGCAGCCCGGACAGGGGGCATCAGCCCCAGCATTTT. It codes for CASSPDRGHQPQHF. The chain combines TRBV7-2 with TRBJ1-5; TRBD1 aligns across 11 bases. CDR1 and CDR2 from the germline V gene are SGHTA and FQGNSA. The length of the CDR3 is 14 residues. V lost 5 bases to trimming and J lost 5 bases; unmatched junction nucleotides: 2.

The chain employs TRBV2 and TRBJ1-2; D is undetermined. Per germline, CDR1 SNHLY and CDR2 FYNNEI. The CDR3 runs to 14 residues. The germline V and J ends were trimmed by 0 bases and 3 bases, with 8 bases remaining between them. CDR3 in DNA: TGTGCCAGCAGTGAAGCCGGCGGTTACTATGGCTACACCTTC. It encodes CASSEAGGYYGYTF.

The chain is built from TRBV9 and TRBJ1-1; 7 bases fit TRBD1. Germline V gives CDR1 SGDLS, CDR2 YYNGEE. Trimming cost V 0 bases and J 4 bases; bases outside gene matches: 3. The CDR3 has 14 residues. This CDR3 reads CASSVDYRGTEAFF. The DNA of the CDR3 is TGTGCCAGCAGCGTAGATTACAGGGGCACTGAAGCTTTCTTT.

This chain links TRBV7-8 with TRBJ2-7; 7 bases are a match to TRBD1. Germline values: CDR1 SGHVS, CDR2 FQNEAQ. This CDR3 is built from 15 residues. V was clipped by 5 bases and J by 6 bases; unmatched bases: 13. The CDR3 sequence is CASSIATGTGSEQYF. CDR3 nucleotide sequence: TGTGCCAGCAGCATTGCGACAGGGACCGGCTCCGAGCAGTACTTC.

This chain links TRBV7-8 with TRBJ2-7; the match to TRBD1 covers 9 bases. The V gene end was trimmed by 1 base and the J gene end by 6 bases; junction bases not matched to a gene: 1. The germline CDR1 and CDR2 sequences are SGHVS and FQNEAQ. This CDR3 is built from 13 residues. CDR3 sequence (DNA): TGTGCCAGCAGCTTAGGGGACAGGGCCGAGCAGTACTTC. Translation gives CASSLGDRAEQYF.

The chain's CDR3 is CATSSNRAFSGNTIYF. CDR3 DNA: TGTGCCACCAGCAGTAACAGGGCGTTCTCTGGAAACACCATATATTTT. This chain links TRBV15 with TRBJ1-3; a possible D gene is TRBD1 (6 bases). The CDR3 is 16 amino acids. Trimming shortened V by 3 bases and J by 0 bases, and 12 bases separated the two germline ends. CDR1 and CDR2 from the germline V gene are LNHNV and YYDKDF (reference sequence).

A single count supports this clone. The chain combines TRBV9 with TRBJ2-1; possibly TRBD2 for D (6 bases). V was shortened by 3 bases and J by 0 bases, with 10 bases between the two germline ends. The CDR3 is 15 residues long. Germline assignment: CDR1 SGDLS and CDR2 YYNGEE. The CDR3 loop reads CASSAGLASYNEQFF. CDR3 DNA sequence: TGTGCCAGCAGCGCGGGACTCGCCTCCTACAATGAGCAGTTCTTC.

The genes are TRBV7-9 and TRBJ2-3, with 7 bases fitting TRBD1. V was pared by 8 bases and J by 11 bases, with 22 bases of the junction left unmatched. The germline CDR1 and CDR2 sequences are SEHNR and FQNEAQ (reference sequence). The CDR3 has 16 amino acids. The CDR3, as DNA: TGTGCCAGCGGAACCCCCGGCGACAGGGTGGTTTTGAGGCAGTATTTT. It yields the protein CASGTPGDRVVLRQYF.

V gene TRBV7-2 combines with J gene TRBJ1-2; unclear D gene. This CDR3 is built from 13 residues. The germline V and J ends were trimmed by 2 bases and 5 bases, with 9 bases remaining between them. Germline lookup yields CDR1 SGHTA and CDR2 FQGNSA. The CDR3 DNA reads as TGTGCCAGCAGCTTATTTTCGGGGTATGGCTACACCTTC. The encoded protein is CASSLFSGYGYTF.

V usage is TRBV5-1 and J usage is TRBJ1-4; TRBD1 agrees at 9 bases. The V and J ends lost 7 bases and 8 bases, in that order; junction bases with no gene match: 15. The V gene's germline CDR1 is SGHRS and CDR2 YFSETQ. The CDR3 runs to 16 residues. Here the CDR3 reads CASCRGQGRLGEKLFF. CDR3 bases: TGCGCCAGCTGCCGAGGACAGGGGCGACTTGGGGAAAAACTGTTTTTT.

This chain joins TRBV18 and TRBJ1-1; D possibly corresponds to TRBD1 (5 bases). Germline V CDR1 and CDR2: KGHSH, LQKENI. The V gene lost 5 bases and the J gene lost 0 bases, with 10 bases spanning the gap. The CDR3 is made up of 14 amino acids. CDR3 sequence: CASSRTTVNTEAFF. DNA for the CDR3: TGTGCCAGCTCAAGAACGACAGTGAACACTGAAGCTTTCTTT.

The CDR3 nucleotides read TGTGCCAGCAGCCAGGGACAGGGGTCGGCTGGCTACGAGCAGTACTTC. Its protein product is CASSQGQGSAGYEQYF. The chain combines TRBV6-2 or TRBV6-3 with TRBJ2-7, with 10 bases that match TRBD1. There are 16 residues in the CDR3. CDR1 is MNHEY, CDR2 SVGEGT, per germline. With V trimmed by 6 bases and J by 3 bases, 11 bases remained unmatched.

V gene TRBV3-1 (or the pseudogene TRBV3-2) combines with J gene TRBJ1-2; TRBD1 is a possible D gene (6 bases). The germline gives CDR1 LGHDT, CDR2 YNNKEL (reference sequence). This CDR3 spans 14 amino acids. Between the trimmed V and J ends, which lost 2 bases and 4 bases, there was a span of 11 bases. CDR3 protein: CASSQTHRVYGYTF. DNA of the CDR3: TGTGCCAGCAGCCAAACTCACAGGGTCTATGGCTACACCTTC.

This sequence joins TRBV5-1 and TRBJ1-1; tentative D call: TRBD1 (6 bases). Germline V gene sequence: CDR1 SGHRS, CDR2 YFSETQ. The V end lost 4 bases, the J end lost 4 bases, and 14 bases lay between the germline ends. The CDR3 totals 14 residues. CDR3 coding DNA: TGCGCCAGCAGCCAACAGGGCGGACGCACTGAAGCTTTCTTT. It specifies CASSQQGGRTEAFF.

The chain combines TRBV5-4 with TRBJ1-4, with 8 positions matching TRBD1. The junction had 7 bases not matched to a gene; V was cut back by 4 bases and J by 8 bases. Germline V gene lookup returns CDR1 SGHNT and CDR2 YYREEE (reference sequence). The CDR3 sequence is 14 residues long. The CDR3: CASSLETGAEKLFF. The CDR3 bases are TGTGCCAGCAGCCTGGAGACAGGGGCCGAAAAACTGTTTTTT.

This chain links TRBV3-1 (or the pseudogene TRBV3-2) with TRBJ2-5, with 8 bases identical to TRBD2. CDR3 length: 14 residues. J gave up 7 bases and V 2 bases, and 6 bases lay outside the gene matches. The germline V gene has CDR1 LGHDT and CDR2 YNNKEL (reference sequence). DNA of the CDR3: TGTGCCAGCAGCCAAACAAGCGGGAGAGGGACCCAGTACTTC. Its translation: CASSQTSGRGTQYF.

The V and J genes are TRBV7-2 and TRBJ1-1; D gene ambiguous. The CDR3 sequence is 13 residues long. Trimming left V 3 bases short and J 5 bases short, with 10 bases between. Germline lookup yields CDR1 SGHTA and CDR2 FQGNSA. The CDR3 here is CASSFTPRTEAFF. The CDR3 bases are TGTGCCAGCAGCTTTACCCCGAGGACTGAAGCTTTCTTT.

The chain couples TRBV24-1 to TRBJ2-1, with 11 bases aligning to TRBD2. V was pared by 4 bases and J by 2 bases, with 3 bases of the junction left unmatched. The CDR3 sequence is 16 residues long. Germline CDR1 reads KGHDR; CDR2 reads SFDVKD. CDR3 amino acids: CATSDLSGRAYNEQFF. In DNA, the CDR3 is TGTGCCACCAGTGACCTTAGCGGGAGGGCCTACAATGAGCAGTTCTTC.

This chain joins TRBV30 and TRBJ1-3, with 9 bases that match TRBD1. Trimming cost V 3 bases and J 5 bases; bases outside gene matches: 11. This CDR3 comprises 16 residues. Looked up from germline, CDR1 is GTSNPN and CDR2 is SVGIG (reference sequence). In DNA, the CDR3 is TGTGCCTGGAGCGGGAACAGGGGGCGTCCCAGAAACACCATATATTTT. Translation gives CAWSGNRGRPRNTIYF.

The chain joins TRBV5-1 to TRBJ2-7; a possible D gene is TRBD1 (5 bases). Germline loops: CDR1 SGHRS, CDR2 YFSETQ. V dropped 0 bases and J dropped 5 bases, with 6 bases sitting between them. The CDR3 spans 12 residues. CDR3 nucleotide sequence: TGCGCCAGCAGCTTGGCAGGGAACGAGCAGTACTTC. This encodes CASSLAGNEQYF.

In DNA form, the CDR3 reads TGTGCCAGCAGCTTAGGGGCAGGGGGTGTATACGAGCAGTACTTC. Protein: CASSLGAGGVYEQYF. The gene calls are TRBV7-3 and TRBJ2-7; 7 bases agree with TRBD1. Germline values: CDR1 SGHTA, CDR2 FQGTGA. The V gene end was trimmed by 2 bases and the J gene end by 4 bases; junction bases not matched to a gene: 8. The CDR3 spans 15 residues.